What follows describes a single T cell receptor (beta chain). The data originate from a study of blood T cell repertoires in COVID-19. Looking at the study overall: Samples taken during acute and convalescent COVID-19 were collected in the United States, Italy and Spain. From T cells, B-cell-depleted T cells, or PBMCs came the material, which was cDNA or gDNA.

As handled by the study authors: Scientists estimated how many nucleated cells there were by amplifying reference gene primers. This table comes from immunoSEQ multiplex PCR, and its TCRdb copy is limited to in-frame clones, with some not included. From that table come the V and J calls and clone size; the DNA was used to work out D and trimming. Of 250,000 to 350,000 clones listed, 89% are singletons. The specimen was peripheral blood. The receptor comes from a woman in her thirties or forties who had recovered from COVID-19.

The CDR3 protein is CASSLGLAVYEQYF. The CDR3 region has the DNA TGTGCCAGCAGTTTAGGACTAGCGGTCTACGAGCAGTACTTC. V usage is TRBV27 and J usage is TRBJ2-7, with 10 bases identical to TRBD2. The V and J ends lost 2 bases and 3 bases, in that order; junction bases with no gene match: 1. The CDR3 extends over 14 amino acids. Per the germline V gene, CDR1 is MNHEY and CDR2 is SMNVEV (reference sequence).